This T cell receptor (beta chain) was retrieved from a study of blood T cell repertoires in COVID-19. Study-level information: Spain, Italy and the United States supplied samples that represented acute and convalescent COVID-19. T cells, B-cell-depleted T cells, or PBMCs provided the cDNA or gDNA that served as material.

V gave up 1 base and J gave up 9 bases, with 10 bases separating them. The CDR3 is made up of 14 amino acids. CDR1 and CDR2 from the germline V gene are MGHDK and SYGVNS. Under the authors' procedure: Amplification with reference gene primers provided the estimates of nucleated cell counts. Profiled with immunoSEQ multiplex PCR; TCRdb holds only in-frame clones, not every one. V, J and clone size are those of that table, while D and trimming were read from the DNA. The sample contains tens of thousands of clones, roughly 87% of which appear only once. This sequence joins TRBV25-1 and TRBJ1-6; the D is unclear. The receptor's source is a woman older than 75 with acute or convalescent COVID-19. The sequenced sample was peripheral blood. The CDR3 nucleotides are TGTGCCAGCAGTGAATCAGGCTTTCTTTCACCCCTCCACTTT. Residues: CASSESGFLSPLHF.